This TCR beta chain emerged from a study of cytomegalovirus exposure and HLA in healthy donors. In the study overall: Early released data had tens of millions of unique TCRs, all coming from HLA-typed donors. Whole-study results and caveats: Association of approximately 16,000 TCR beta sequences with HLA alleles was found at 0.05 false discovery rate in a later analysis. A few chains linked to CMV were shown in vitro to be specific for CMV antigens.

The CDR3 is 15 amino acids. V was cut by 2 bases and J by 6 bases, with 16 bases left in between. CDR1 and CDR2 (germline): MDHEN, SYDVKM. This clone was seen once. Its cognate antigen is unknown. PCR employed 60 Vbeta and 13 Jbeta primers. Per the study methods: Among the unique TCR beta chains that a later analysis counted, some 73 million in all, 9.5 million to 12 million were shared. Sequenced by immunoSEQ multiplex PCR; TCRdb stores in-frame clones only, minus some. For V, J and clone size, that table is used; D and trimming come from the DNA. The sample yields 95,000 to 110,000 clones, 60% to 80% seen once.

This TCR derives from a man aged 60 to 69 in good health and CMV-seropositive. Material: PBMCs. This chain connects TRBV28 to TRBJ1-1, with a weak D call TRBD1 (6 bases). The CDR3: CASSLGAGGLAEAFF. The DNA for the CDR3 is TGTGCCAGCAGTTTAGGGGCGGGGGGGCTCGCTGAAGCTTTCTTT.